Listed below are T cell receptor beta chains from one sample, sequenced in a study of cytomegalovirus exposure and HLA in healthy donors. TCRdb keeps only in-frame clones here, not all; method: immunoSEQ multiplex PCR. The sample consists of approximately 200,000 clones, about 83% of them appearing once. Sequenced sample: PBMCs. The receptors here all came from a human donor in good health. Each CDR3 is given without its conserved first and last residue. The order of the fields is V gene, clone size, J gene, CDR3 protein. Only some rows state a clone size, as once, few, many or a class for expanded clones.

V gene: TRBV5-1
clone size: -
J gene: TRBJ2-7
CDR3 protein: ASSLGDRGEQY

V gene: TRBV29-1
clone size: -
J gene: TRBJ1-2
CDR3 protein: SVEKGQSGYGYT

V gene: TRBV10-3
clone size: -
J gene: TRBJ1-2
CDR3 protein: AISDTIVKQGNYGYT

V gene: TRBV7-9
clone size: -
J gene: TRBJ2-1
CDR3 protein: ASSLAGSHSQQF

V gene: TRBV15
clone size: few
J gene: TRBJ2-1
CDR3 protein: ATSRDGGTGYNEQF

V gene: TRBV7-9
clone size: -
J gene: TRBJ2-2
CDR3 protein: ASSPAGEGELF

V gene: TRBV15
clone size: -
J gene: TRBJ1-2
CDR3 protein: ATSRQGARGYT

V gene: TRBV29-1
clone size: -
J gene: TRBJ2-1
CDR3 protein: SVEDLQGGPYSYNEQF

V gene: TRBV5-4
clone size: -
J gene: TRBJ2-5
CDR3 protein: ASSRGTGEETQY

V gene: TRBV5-1
clone size: -
J gene: TRBJ2-3
CDR3 protein: ASSLTTGLRDTQY

V gene: TRBV5-4
clone size: -
J gene: TRBJ2-3
CDR3 protein: ASSFQGTSTDTQY

V gene: TRBV5-4
clone size: -
J gene: TRBJ2-1
CDR3 protein: ASSLVAGGRRSSYNEQF

V gene: TRBV7-3
clone size: -
J gene: TRBJ2-2
CDR3 protein: ASSLIPGNTGELF

V gene: TRBV18
clone size: -
J gene: TRBJ2-2
CDR3 protein: ASSSWALLEAGESYGELF

V gene: TRBV19
clone size: -
J gene: TRBJ2-7
CDR3 protein: ASSPDRGSYEQY

V gene: TRBV7-2
clone size: once
J gene: TRBJ2-1
CDR3 protein: ASSVGLAGLLNEQF

V gene: TRBV23-1
clone size: -
J gene: TRBJ2-7
CDR3 protein: ASSQLGDRGRPYEQY

V gene: TRBV6-5
clone size: -
J gene: TRBJ1-1
CDR3 protein: ASSYSGRASEAF

V gene: TRBV7-6
clone size: -
J gene: TRBJ2-7
CDR3 protein: ASSATGFEQY

V gene: TRBV27
clone size: -
J gene: TRBJ2-7
CDR3 protein: ASRTRQGRHEQY

V gene: TRBV19
clone size: -
J gene: TRBJ2-2
CDR3 protein: ASSIITGAIGELF

V gene: TRBV4-1
clone size: -
J gene: TRBJ2-3
CDR3 protein: ASSQGQGVSTDTQY

V gene: TRBV27
clone size: few
J gene: TRBJ2-2
CDR3 protein: ASSRGGLARNTGELF

V gene: TRBV4-3
clone size: -
J gene: TRBJ2-5
CDR3 protein: ASSRDFGETQY

V gene: TRBV5-1
clone size: -
J gene: TRBJ2-7
CDR3 protein: ASSQSTSGKYEQY

V gene: TRBV7-3
clone size: -
J gene: TRBJ2-1
CDR3 protein: ASSPLGGAGYNEQF

V gene: TRBV4-3
clone size: -
J gene: TRBJ1-3
CDR3 protein: ASSQGEGAQGWAGNTIY

V gene: TRBV6-5
clone size: -
J gene: TRBJ1-2
CDR3 protein: ASSTGHSRYGYT

V gene: TRBV19
clone size: -
J gene: TRBJ2-4
CDR3 protein: ASSIGGRDLKNIQY

V gene: TRBV7-2
clone size: -
J gene: TRBJ2-2
CDR3 protein: ASSLSETGELF

V gene: TRBV7-8
clone size: -
J gene: TRBJ1-1
CDR3 protein: ASSPEGRRNTEAF

V gene: TRBV10-3
clone size: -
J gene: TRBJ2-5
CDR3 protein: AISVKGLGGETQY

V gene: TRBV7-3
clone size: -
J gene: TRBJ2-7
CDR3 protein: ASPLRYEQY

V gene: TRBV4-2
clone size: few
J gene: TRBJ1-2
CDR3 protein: ASSQGTGDYGYT

V gene: TRBV7-9
clone size: -
J gene: TRBJ2-6
CDR3 protein: ASSVGDRSSGANVLT

V gene: TRBV7-9
clone size: -
J gene: TRBJ2-1
CDR3 protein: ASSLVAGGSYNEQF

V gene: TRBV10-3
clone size: once
J gene: TRBJ2-4
CDR3 protein: AISESRLKKNIQY

V gene: TRBV7-9
clone size: -
J gene: TRBJ1-4
CDR3 protein: SSSLVVTGVEKLF

V gene: TRBV28
clone size: -
J gene: TRBJ1-2
CDR3 protein: ASSLLGGYIYGYT

V gene: TRBV7-9
clone size: -
J gene: TRBJ1-2
CDR3 protein: ASSLGRGDSYPYGYT

V gene: TRBV25-1
clone size: -
J gene: TRBJ2-1
CDR3 protein: ASSDLKRTSGSDNEQF

V gene: TRBV30
clone size: -
J gene: TRBJ1-2
CDR3 protein: AWTGDYGYT

V gene: TRBV30
clone size: -
J gene: -
CDR3 protein: AWSVFAATSPFYEQY

V gene: TRBV28
clone size: -
J gene: TRBJ1-5
CDR3 protein: ASSFNQVNQPQH

V gene: TRBV7-2
clone size: -
J gene: TRBJ2-1
CDR3 protein: ASSLSRGNEQF

V gene: TRBV19
clone size: -
J gene: TRBJ2-4
CDR3 protein: ASSIDRILAKNIQY

V gene: TRBV9
clone size: -
J gene: TRBJ2-7
CDR3 protein: ASSVEGQGLQY